This T cell receptor beta chain derives from a study of identical twins. MiXCR was run by TCRdb on the 5' RACE reads, yielding one entry per CDR3 protein. The table shows 1.5 million to 2 million distinct CDR3 sequences, with around 33% occurring only once. This clonotype was detected only a few times. Its antigen is still unknown. Study findings and constraints: The study found excess low generation probability among twin-shared out-of-frame alpha sequences.

The V end lost 2 bases, the J end lost 4 bases, and 12 bases lay between the germline ends. The CDR3 totals 16 residues. Germline V gene sequence: CDR1 MDHEN, CDR2 SYDVKM. This clonotype was sampled from a newborn girl in good health. The specimen was cord blood. J is TRBJ2-6 and V is TRBV28; the D is unclear. CDR3 sequence reads: CASSLPLTRGANVLTF. The CDR3 region has the DNA TGTGCCAGCAGTTTACCCCTAACACGAGGGGCCAACGTCCTGACTTTC.